These 21 T cell receptor beta chains share one sample of origin, sequenced in a study of T-cell memory formation after mild COVID-19. TCRdb reprocessed the 5' RACE reads via MiXCR and lists one record per CDR3 protein. The table has 40,000 to 60,000 distinct CDR3 sequences, roughly 9% seen once. Sequenced input: PBMCs or a T cell subset sorted from them (not recorded which). Receptors were obtained from an adult woman who had mild COVID-19 (a few samples of this study predate the infection). Cell type and time point are not known.

This clonotype was observed many times. The chain uses TRBV12-3 or TRBV12-4 and TRBJ2-2, with D perhaps matching TRBD2 (6 bases). The CDR3 consists of 15 residues. Trimming shortened V by 7 bases and J by 6 bases, and 18 bases separated the two germline ends. The CDR3 DNA sequence: TGTGCCAGCACTTCCGAGGGAGGTTTGGCCGGGGAGCTGTTTTTT. It is translated as CASTSEGGLAGELFF.

V is TRBV12-3 or TRBV12-4 and J is TRBJ1-2; no clear D gene. With 2 bases removed from V and 2 bases from J, the gap between germline ends came to 12 bases. The CDR3 has 15 amino acids. CDR3 residues: CASSLSNGQNYGYTF. In nucleotides, the CDR3 is TGTGCCAGCAGTTTAAGTAACGGCCAGAACTATGGCTACACCTTC.

The CDR3 loop reads CASSATGVNTEAFF. The CDR3 bases are TGTGCCAGCAGCGCGACAGGGGTTAACACTGAAGCTTTCTTT. The rearrangement joins TRBV5-4 to TRBJ1-1, with 8 bases lining up with TRBD1. This CDR3 region has 14 residues. The J segment lost 2 bases and the V segment lost 4 bases, leaving 4 bases of the junction unmatched. Per the germline V gene, CDR1 is SGHNT and CDR2 is YYREEE (reference sequence).

This clonotype was observed a handful of times. The rearrangement uses TRBV6-1 and TRBJ1-2, with a weak D call TRBD1 (5 bases). The germline V gene encodes CDR1 MNHNS and CDR2 SASEGT. Deletions cut 7 bases from V and 7 bases from J, with 16 bases between. This CDR3 is built from 13 residues. CDR3 sequence: CASTKRQGGGYTF. Here the CDR3 DNA reads TGTGCCAGCACCAAACGGCAGGGTGGTGGCTACACCTTC.

This clonotype has a count of ten or more. This chain joins TRBV18 and TRBJ2-3; D gene unclear. V gave up 0 bases and J gave up 2 bases, with 3 bases separating them. Germline assignment: CDR1 KGHSH and CDR2 LQKENI. CDR3 length: 13 residues. CDR3 sequence reads: CASSPPATDTQYF. The CDR3 DNA reads TGTGCCAGCTCACCACCGGCCACAGATACGCAGTATTTT. Based on the CDR3 plus reference TRBV18 and TRBJ2-3, the full variable domain is NAGVMQNPRHLVRRRGQEARLRCSPMKGHSHVYWYRQLPEEGLKFMVYLQKENIIDESGMPKERFSAEFPKEGPSILRIQQVVRGDSAAYFCASSPPATDTQYFGPGTRLTVL.

This chain joins TRBV5-1 and TRBJ2-2, with D tentatively TRBD1 (5 bases). This CDR3 is built from 13 residues. Germline V CDR1 and CDR2: SGHRS, YFSETQ. With 8 bases removed from V and 7 bases from J, the gap between germline ends came to 15 bases. The CDR3 sequence: CASRPQGYGELFF. CDR3 nucleotide sequence: TGCGCCAGTCGCCCCCAGGGCTACGGGGAGCTGTTTTTT.

This clonotype was observed a handful of times. The V and J genes are TRBV20-1 and TRBJ2-7, with 7 bases that match TRBD2. The CDR3 consists of 15 residues. Germline values: CDR1 DFQATT, CDR2 SNEGSKA (reference sequence). J was trimmed by 9 bases and V by 5 bases; bases with no gene match: 19. The CDR3 region is CSASVSGGRIARQYF. In DNA form, the CDR3 reads TGCAGTGCTTCGGTCTCGGGCGGGAGAATAGCTCGGCAGTACTTC.

This chain uses TRBV5-1 with TRBJ2-5; a weak D match, TRBD1 (5 bases). V gave up 0 bases and J gave up 6 bases, with 24 bases separating them. Germline values: CDR1 SGHRS, CDR2 YFSETQ. The CDR3 has 18 residues. CDR3 region: CASSLGRPMGPGWQTQYF. CDR3 DNA sequence: TGCGCCAGCAGCTTGGGCCGCCCGATGGGGCCAGGTTGGCAGACCCAGTACTTC. Full variable domain (outside the CDR3, taken from reference TRBV5-1 and TRBJ2-5): KAGVTQTPRYLIKTRGQQVTLSCSPISGHRSVSWYQQTPGQGLQFLFEYFSETQRNKGNFPGRFSGRQFSNSRSEMNVSTLELGDSALYLCASSLGRPMGPGWQTQYFGPGTRLLVL.

At least ten counts were recorded for this clonotype. V usage is TRBV20-1 and J usage is TRBJ2-3, with no clear D. This CDR3 has 11 amino acids. Trimming took off 6 bases at V and 6 bases at J, with 10 bases between the two ends. Per germline, CDR1 DFQATT and CDR2 SNEGSKA (reference sequence). The CDR3 DNA is TGCAGTGCCACAAGGTGGGATACGCAGTATTTT. This sequence encodes CSATRWDTQYF.

This clonotype turned up a few times. CDR3 residues: CASSPDAGTSGTDTQYF. CDR3 bases: TGTGCCAGCAGCCCGGATGCTGGGACTAGCGGCACAGATACGCAGTATTTT. This rearrangement joins TRBV4-2 to TRBJ2-3; 10 bases are a match to TRBD2. The length of the CDR3 is 17 residues. From germline, CDR1 is LGHNA and CDR2 YNFKEQ. V gave up 4 bases and J gave up 1 base; unmatched junction bases: 8.

This clonotype was counted a few times. This sequence joins TRBV27 and TRBJ2-3; 7 positions agree with TRBD2. The ends lost 3 bases at V and 4 bases at J; junction bases unmatched: 7. CDR1 is MNHEY and CDR2 is SMNVEV in the germline V gene (reference sequence). The length of the CDR3 is 15 residues. CDR3 in DNA: TGTGCCAGCAGTTTTGGGAGGGACGGTGCAGATACGCAGTATTTT. This translates into CASSFGRDGADTQYF.

This clonotype has ten or more counts. The CDR3 nucleotides are TGTGCCAGCAGTTACTCGAGAGGGGGAGAGACCCAGTACTTC. Residues: CASSYSRGGETQYF. The chain is built from TRBV6-6 and TRBJ2-5; TRBD1 might be the D (6 bases). With 0 bases removed from V and 4 bases from J, the gap between germline ends came to 9 bases. This CDR3 is 14 amino acids long. Germline values: CDR1 MNHNY, CDR2 SVGAGI (reference sequence).

This clonotype has only a few counts. The chain employs TRBV2 and TRBJ1-2; no clear D gene. The CDR3 loop spans 13 amino acids. The ends were cut back, 3 bases at V and 0 bases at J, with 5 bases in the middle. Germline assignment: CDR1 SNHLY and CDR2 FYNNEI. The CDR3 nucleotides read TGTGCCAGCAGTGACAGAACTAACTATGGCTACACCTTC. Protein: CASSDRTNYGYTF.

This clonotype was recorded many times. This chain uses TRBV23-1 with TRBJ2-3; the match to TRBD2 covers 8 bases. TRBV23-1 is noted as an ORF with a role that remains uncertain. Trimming at V came to 4 bases and at J to 2 bases, leaving 23 bases not matched to a gene. The CDR3 length is 21 residues. CDR3 bases: TGCGCCAGCAGTCGGGGCAATGGTGGGCGGGAGGACCAGTCGTCCACAGATACGCAGTATTTT. This gives the protein CASSRGNGGREDQSSTDTQYF.

CDR3 sequence (DNA): TGCGCCAGCAGCCAAGATTGGGCTAGTTACACGTATGAGCAGTTCTTC. It is translated as CASSQDWASYTYEQFF. The V gene is TRBV4-3, the J gene TRBJ2-1; D gene unclear. Per the germline V gene, CDR1 is LGHNA and CDR2 is YSLEER. V shed 0 bases and J shed 8 bases, with 17 bases lying between them. The CDR3 runs to 16 residues.

V is TRBV19 and J is TRBJ2-1, with 9 bases fitting TRBD2. Germline CDR1 and CDR2: LNHDA and SQIVND (reference sequence). CDR3 size: 17 residues. The V and J ends lost 5 bases and 5 bases, in that order; junction bases with no gene match: 13. The chain's CDR3 is CASSSWTSEASNNEQFF. The DNA of the CDR3 is TGTGCCAGTAGTTCCTGGACTAGCGAGGCGAGCAACAATGAGCAGTTCTTC.

This chain joins TRBV11-1 and TRBJ2-5, with unresolved D. Looked up from germline, CDR1 is SGHAT and CDR2 is FQDESV (reference sequence). Deletions cut 6 bases from V and 2 bases from J, with 7 bases between. The length of the CDR3 is 12 residues. CDR3 region: CASRVGQETQYF. The CDR3 bases are TGTGCCAGCAGAGTGGGGCAAGAGACCCAGTACTTC.

This rearrangement joins TRBV12-3 or TRBV12-4 to TRBJ2-2; D is undetermined. This CDR3 is 13 amino acids long. V dropped 1 base and J dropped 7 bases, with 7 bases sitting between them. CDR3 protein: CASSLVGSGELFF. The CDR3 DNA reads as TGTGCCAGCAGTTTAGTTGGCAGCGGGGAGCTGTTTTTT.

This clonotype has a single count. Just one base apart from a much larger clone, this may be a read error. The chain links TRBV5-1 to TRBJ1-1, with D uncertain. Germline assignment: CDR1 SGHRS and CDR2 YFSETQ. The CDR3 sequence is 16 residues long. V shed 1 base and J shed 0 bases, with 13 bases lying between them. The DNA of the CDR3 is TGCGCCAGCAGCTTGAGGAGGGCGAGGATGAACACTGAAGCTTTCTTT. Translation gives CASSLRRARMNTEAFF.

This clonotype was seen only a few times. The chain employs TRBV9 and TRBJ2-3; D might be TRBD2 (5 bases). Trimming removed 2 bases at V and 4 bases at J, with 11 bases between. Germline CDR1 is SGDLS and CDR2 is YYNGEE. The CDR3 is 14 amino acids. CDR3 nucleotides: TGTGCCAGCAGCGTGCAACGGGGAGCAGATACGCAGTATTTT. It specifies CASSVQRGADTQYF. The full variable domain, rest sourced from reference TRBV9 and TRBJ2-3, is DSGVTQTPKHLITATGQRVTLRCSPRSGDLSVYWYQQSLDQGLQFLIQYYNGEERAKGNILERFSAQQFPDLHSELNLSSLELGDSALYFCASSVQRGADTQYFGPGTRLTVL.

This clonotype was seen a handful of times. The chain joins TRBV20-1 to TRBJ2-1, with 12 bases matching TRBD2. The CDR3 covers 15 residues. V shed 5 bases, J shed 9 bases, and the junction held 11 bases outside the gene matches. Looked up from germline, CDR1 is DFQATT and CDR2 is SNEGSKA (reference sequence). Here the CDR3 DNA reads TGCAGTGCTCTTGGGTGGACTAGCGGGAAGAGTGAGCAGTTCTTC. It translates to CSALGWTSGKSEQFF.